This T cell receptor (beta chain) was recovered during a study of T cell responses to AZD1222 COVID-19 vaccine (dated by TCRdb to 2020 to 2023). Context from the whole study: Because spike-specific TCR depth and breadth did not differ between the two schedules, AZD1222 recipients who got a second dose at roughly 4 weeks were pooled with those who got a second dose at roughly 12 weeks. TCR sequencing was performed for fewer than 250 trial participants, of whom some 200 were given two doses of AZD1222 and roughly 25 were given two doses of MenACWY control vaccine. Enrollment into the trials was organized by age into subgroups of 18-55, 56-69 and 70-plus years, and those subgroups contained roughly 140, 27 and 60 TCR-sequenced participants, respectively. Broad study findings and their caveats: Because no day 14 peak-response samples were available, the repertoires could be characterized only after the peak T cell response. Reportedly, almost half of the unique spike-specific TCRs recognized epitopes lying outside the regions that are mutated in the B.1.351 and B.1.1.7 variants. Participants were mostly white British and included more females than males, and it was suggested by the authors that clonal diversity may have been underestimated. The 56-69-year group was small, and its depth increase did not reach significance, likely because of low power. CD4 TCRs associated with the vaccine covered the entire spike protein, and the dominant responses were in regions 160-218 and 743-854. After two AZD1222 doses, both the breadth and the depth of spike-specific TCRs were significantly higher than at day 0 and than in MenACWY recipients. Conclusions about previously exposed vaccinees are limited, since just six AZD1222 recipients were seropositive for SARS-CoV-2 at baseline.

Clipping removes 8 bases from V and 9 bases from J, with 9 as the unmatched junction base count. Taken from the germline V gene, the CDR1 and CDR2 loops are MNHEY and SVGAGI. There are 13 amino acids in the CDR3, from cysteine to phenylalanine inclusive. The sequence is cut down to CDR3 DNA, 39 bases in frame from base 1. The label giving this sample's time point can be read as: baseline before first vaccination. Vaccinee samples were obtained from the UK trials COV001 and COV002, which included a single-blind randomized controlled phase 2/3 trial of AZD1222 (ChAdOx1 nCoV-19) in healthy adults. For TCRbeta chain sequencing, PBMC samples from trial participants were taken at day 0 and at day 28 after the second dose. A note on this clone: Its antigen is not yet known. No much larger clone is present one base from it, and per-base qualities are unavailable.

The CDR3 regions of human TCRbeta chains were analyzed by immunosequencing. The study's processing was this. Repertoire TCRs were checked for matches against a reference library of SARS-CoV-2-specific TCRs that had been generated using the MIRA antigen-specificity platform. Breadth was defined as the fraction of unique TCRs that were SARS-CoV-2-associated, and depth was defined as the fraction of total T cells that were SARS-CoV-2-associated. Using the MIRA data, every spike-specific TCR was mapped to the spike region that the TCR reacted to and assigned to either a CD4 or a CD8 class. Log10-transformed breadth and depth values were compared by one-way ANOVA with Sidak's multiple comparisons tests. TCRdb re-hosts the immuneACCESS table, in-frame sequences only. Its copies lack some clones; in the studies checked, an unresolved V gene accounts for under half of them, and the cause for the rest is not known. V, J and clone size were drawn from that table, and D and trimming were deduced from the DNA. Across this sample there are about 130,000 clones, with 90% to 95% seen only once. The top ten constitute about 3.1% of the sample.

Here the sequenced sample was peripheral blood, taken on day 0 of AZD1222 vaccination. The TCR comes from an adult in good health. The chain was built from TRBV6-5 and TRBJ2-1; TRBD1 matches 8 bases in the middle. The bases are TGTGCCAGCGGGAGGACAGGGCTAACTGAGCAGTTCTTC. Translated, it reads CASGRTGLTEQFF.